Below are 28 T cell receptor beta chains sequenced from a single sample in a study of CD8 T cells in ankylosing spondylitis (dated by TCRdb to between 2016 and 2019). Overall study outcomes, separate from this receptor: A TCR beta motif of 8 or 9 highly homologous amino acid variants appeared characteristic of blood from ankylosing spondylitis patients.

The library was made by 5' RACE. Reads for this sample came from an Illumina HiSeq 2500. The public reads were quality trimmed at Q25 with fastp and then assembled into clones with MiXCR by TCRdb, keeping productive beta chains. Identical CDR3 protein sequences are pooled into one entry, listed with their most common genes and DNA. This sample has over 700,000 distinct CDR3 sequences in its table, and 15% to 20% of those were observed once. The top ten clones comprise around a fifth of the sample. Antigens for these TCRs are unknown. The sequenced sample was blood, either unsorted or a sorted T cell fraction (not recorded which). These receptors were collected from a male donor with ankylosing spondylitis.

This clonotype came up a few times. The CDR3 nucleotides are TGTGCCAGCAGCCCAGACCAGTTTGATTTCTACGAGCAGTACTTC. Protein product: CASSPDQFDFYEQYF. The V gene is TRBV12-3 or TRBV12-4, the J gene TRBJ2-7; no firm D call. V lost 6 bases, J lost 3 bases, and 18 bases lay in between. The CDR3 loop spans 15 amino acids.

This clonotype was counted between two and nine times. The chain recombines TRBV10-2 with TRBJ1-1; 8 bases are shared with TRBD1. This CDR3 spans 16 amino acids. CDR1 and CDR2 from the germline V gene are WSHSY and SAAADI. Trimming at V came to 10 bases and at J to 1 base, leaving 14 bases not matched to a gene. The CDR3 spells CATTFAGQETNTEAFF. The CDR3 DNA follows: TGCGCCACTACGTTTGCGGGACAGGAAACGAACACTGAAGCTTTCTTT.

This clonotype has only a few counts. The chain combines TRBV5-6 with TRBJ1-5, with TRBD1 as a possible D gene (6 bases). CDR3 length: 14 residues. V lost 1 base and J lost 6, with 11 bases in between. Germline CDR1 SGHDT, CDR2 YYEEEE. The CDR3 region has the DNA TGTGCCAGCAGCTTGTGGGGGGGCGGTCAGCCCCAGCATTTT. Translation: CASSLWGGGQPQHF.

This chain joins TRBV7-8 and TRBJ2-7; D ambiguous. Trimming pared 5 bases from V and 9 bases from J, leaving 17 bases between. The CDR3 covers 13 residues. Germline CDR1 and CDR2: SGHVS and FQNEAQ. CDR3 amino acids: CASSLGPELGQYF. The CDR3 DNA reads TGTGCCAGCAGCCTAGGACCAGAATTAGGGCAGTACTTC.

J is TRBJ2-3 and V is TRBV4-1; D is unclear. There are 16 residues in the CDR3. V lost 1 base and J lost 1, with 12 bases in between. CDR1 is MGHRA and CDR2 is YSYEKL in the germline V gene. CDR3 DNA sequence: TGCGCCAGCAGCCAAGCATCCCCTGCCCGCACAGATACGCAGTATTTT. Protein: CASSQASPARTDTQYF.

This clonotype was seen at least ten times. For the CDR3, the DNA is TGCAGTGCCCCGGACAGGGGTCCCTCAGCCCAGCATTTT. Translating gives CSAPDRGPSAQHF. The chain combines TRBV20-1 with TRBJ1-5; 9 bases fit TRBD1. The CDR3 extends over 13 amino acids. V was clipped by 6 bases and J by 11 bases; unmatched bases: 11. Per the germline V gene, CDR1 is DFQATT and CDR2 is SNEGSKA (reference sequence).

Only a few counts were recorded for this clonotype. J is TRBJ2-1 and V is TRBV5-5; D may be TRBD2 (7 bases). Trimming cost V 4 bases and J 3 bases, with 17 bases left between them. In germline, CDR1 is SGHKS, CDR2 YYEKEE (reference sequence). The CDR3 has 16 residues. The CDR3, as DNA: TGTGCCAGCAGCCGCCAGGGGCTAGCGGACTACAATGAGCAGTTCTTC. Its translation is CASSRQGLADYNEQFF.

This chain links TRBV7-2 with TRBJ1-1; D gene uncertain. Trimming took 4 bases from V and 9 from J, leaving 15 bases between them. The CDR3 is 13 amino acids. Germline V gives CDR1 SGHTA, CDR2 FQGNSA. The CDR3 loop is CASSSYPWTKAFF. The CDR3 DNA follows: TGTGCCAGCAGCTCCTATCCCTGGACCAAAGCTTTCTTT. The variable domain in full, completed from reference TRBV7-2 and TRBJ1-1, reads GAGVSQSPSNKVTEKGKDVELRCDPISGHTALYWYRQSLGQGLEFLIYFQGNSAPDKSGLPSDRFSAERTGGSVSTLTIQRTQQEDSAVYLCASSSYPWTKAFFGQGTRLTVV.

This clonotype occurred a few times. The chain has TRBV7-8 and TRBJ2-7, with TRBD2 as a possible D gene (6 bases). This CDR3 region has 15 residues. Trimming left V 3 bases short and J 5 bases short, with 17 bases between. Germline loops: CDR1 SGHVS, CDR2 FQNEAQ. CDR3 DNA: TGTGCCAGCAGCTTGGATCACCTGGGACTGCACGAGCAGTACTTC. This gives the protein CASSLDHLGLHEQYF.

The chain carries TRBV20-1 and TRBJ1-2; 10 bases are shared with TRBD1. This CDR3 region has 15 residues. The V gene end was trimmed by 2 bases and the J gene end by 4 bases; junction bases not matched to a gene: 7. Germline V CDR1 and CDR2: DFQATT, SNEGSKA (reference sequence). This CDR3 reads CSARQTGGNLYGYTF. In DNA form, the CDR3 reads TGCAGTGCTAGACAGACAGGGGGCAATCTCTATGGCTACACCTTC.

The chain joins TRBV4-2 to TRBJ2-1; D might be TRBD1 or TRBD2, each matching 5 bases. Germline CDR1 is LGHNA and CDR2 is YNFKEQ. This CDR3 region has 16 residues. V shed 0 bases and J shed 4 bases, with 13 bases lying between them. CDR3 sequence reads: CASSQDPGTDYNEQFF. In nucleotides, the CDR3 is TGTGCCAGCAGCCAAGATCCTGGGACCGATTACAATGAGCAGTTCTTC.

This clonotype has only a few counts. The chain joins TRBV4-2 to TRBJ2-5; D is perhaps TRBD1 (7 bases). This CDR3 is built from 14 residues. Germline loops: CDR1 LGHNA, CDR2 YNFKEQ. The V gene lost 1 base and the J gene lost 4 bases, with 10 bases spanning the gap. Here the CDR3 DNA reads TGTGCCAGCAGCCAAGGTCAGGGGGGAGAGACCCAGTACTTC. Protein: CASSQGQGGETQYF.

This clonotype showed up many times. The chain couples TRBV10-3 to TRBJ2-1; possibly TRBD1 for D (6 bases). This CDR3 comprises 13 residues. With 1 base removed from V and 14 bases from J, the gap between germline ends came to 15 bases. Germline V gene sequence: CDR1 ENHRY, CDR2 SYGVKD. The CDR3 DNA reads TGTGCCATCAGTGAGTTACAGGACAGCCCAAAGTTCTTC. This codes for CAISELQDSPKFF.

The V call is TRBV29-1, the J call TRBJ1-1; the D is unclear. Looked up from germline, CDR1 is SQVTM and CDR2 is ANQGSEA. The V end lost 0 bases, the J end lost 11 bases, and 10 bases lay between the germline ends. The CDR3 has 11 residues. CDR3 protein: CSVEEGGKAFF. Here the CDR3 DNA reads TGCAGCGTTGAAGAAGGAGGGAAGGCTTTCTTT.

The table lists this clonotype with a few counts. The chain recombines TRBV10-3 with TRBJ2-7, with unresolved D. This CDR3 is 15 amino acids long. Germline CDR1 reads ENHRY; CDR2 reads SYGVKD. Trimming stripped 0 bases from V and 6 bases from J, with 15 bases between. Here the CDR3 DNA reads TGTGCCATCAGTGAGTCGCAAACAGAGACCCCCGAGCAGTACTTC. The encoded protein is CAISESQTETPEQYF.

The chain carries TRBV20-1 and TRBJ2-7; D might be TRBD1 (6 bases). From germline, CDR1 is DFQATT and CDR2 SNEGSKA (reference sequence). V was trimmed by 0 bases and J by 6 bases, leaving 15 bases between them. The CDR3 covers 14 residues. This CDR3 is CSARDRGRGGEQYF. CDR3 bases: TGCAGTGCTAGAGACAGGGGCCGAGGGGGCGAGCAGTACTTC.

The V and J genes are TRBV9 and TRBJ2-1, with D possibly matching TRBD1 (8 bases). The V gene's germline CDR1 is SGDLS and CDR2 YYNGEE. Trimming cost V 4 bases and J 6 bases, with 17 bases left between them. CDR3 length: 15 amino acids. This CDR3 is CASSNVTGEGNEQFF. In nucleotides, the CDR3 is TGTGCCAGCAGCAACGTGACAGGGGAGGGCAATGAGCAGTTCTTC.

The chain recombines TRBV12-3 or TRBV12-4 with TRBJ2-2; possible D gene TRBD1, 6 bases. The CDR3 sequence is 15 residues long. The V gene lost 6 bases and the J gene lost 6 bases, with 17 bases spanning the gap. The CDR3 bases are TGTGCCAGCAGCAATACAGGGTCTTGGGCCGGGGAGCTGTTTTTT. As protein: CASSNTGSWAGELFF.

This clonotype was counted ten times or more. The rearrangement links TRBV2 to TRBJ2-2; D unresolved. V lost 4 bases, J lost 6 bases, and 6 bases lay in between. The CDR3 has 12 amino acids. Germline loops: CDR1 SNHLY, CDR2 FYNNEI. The CDR3 here is CASSVSPGELFF. CDR3 bases: TGTGCCAGCAGTGTGTCTCCCGGGGAGCTGTTTTTT.

The table lists this clonotype with a few counts. The chain employs TRBV5-1 and TRBJ2-7; no definite D call. The CDR3 has 16 amino acids. Trimming shortened V by 5 bases and J by 1 base, and 19 bases separated the two germline ends. Germline CDR1 and CDR2: SGHRS and YFSETQ. CDR3 in DNA: TGCGCCAGCAGGGAATTTCTTAAAATTAGTTCCTACGAGCAGTACTTC. Encoded protein: CASREFLKISSYEQYF.

This rearrangement joins TRBV5-1 to TRBJ1-2; 8 bases are shared with TRBD1. The CDR3 is made up of 14 amino acids. Germline V gives CDR1 SGHRS, CDR2 YFSETQ. J gave up 7 bases and V 2 bases, and 7 bases lay outside the gene matches. CDR3 DNA sequence: TGCGCCAGCAGCTTACAGGGGGGGGAGCGTGGCTACACCTTC. Translating gives CASSLQGGERGYTF.

The chain couples TRBV5-1 to TRBJ2-7, with 11 bases matching TRBD1. Germline lookup yields CDR1 SGHRS and CDR2 YFSETQ. V lost 4 bases, J lost 1 base, and 4 bases stayed unmatched. The CDR3 has 15 residues. CDR3 amino acids: CASSDWDRGSYEQYF. CDR3 sequence (DNA): TGCGCCAGCAGCGACTGGGACAGGGGGTCCTACGAGCAGTACTTC.

The J gene is TRBJ1-4, the V gene TRBV19; no clear D. V dropped 9 bases and J dropped 8 bases, with 10 bases sitting between them. Germline V gene lookup returns CDR1 LNHDA and CDR2 SQIVND (reference sequence). The CDR3 extends over 11 amino acids. The CDR3 is CASPLWEKLFF. Here the CDR3 DNA reads TGTGCCAGCCCCCTTTGGGAAAAACTGTTTTTT.

This clonotype was detected only a few times. The chain recombines TRBV5-1 with TRBJ2-5; 8 nucleotides agree with TRBD2. Germline trimming cut 0 bases from V and 5 bases from J; bases unmatched to any gene: 6. Looked up from germline, CDR1 is SGHRS and CDR2 is YFSETQ. This CDR3 is built from 15 residues. The CDR3 spells CASSLGVAGMETQYF. Here the CDR3 DNA reads TGCGCCAGCAGCTTGGGGGTAGCGGGAATGGAGACCCAGTACTTC.

This clonotype was counted only a few times. V gene TRBV7-2 combines with J gene TRBJ2-7; D is ambiguous. V lost 5 bases and J lost 1, with 9 bases in between. CDR1 is SGHTA, CDR2 FQGNSA, per germline. This CDR3 has 13 residues. The CDR3 is CASSTRPSYEQYF. The CDR3 nucleotides read TGTGCCAGCAGCACGCGTCCGTCCTACGAGCAGTACTTC.

This chain links TRBV18 with TRBJ2-7, with a possible D match to TRBD1 (5 bases). V was cut by 2 bases and J by 2 bases, with 16 bases left in between. The CDR3 sequence is 16 residues long. Germline-derived CDR1 and CDR2 are KGHSH and LQKENI. CDR3 bases: TGTGCCAGCTCACCAATACCCAGGGCGTCTACCTACGAGCAGTACTTC. Translation gives CASSPIPRASTYEQYF.

The CDR3 reads CASSNGWEGARVVETQYF. The DNA of the CDR3 is TGTGCCAGCAGTAACGGGTGGGAGGGGGCGCGAGTCGTGGAGACCCAGTACTTC. The chain combines TRBV28 with TRBJ2-5, with D perhaps assigned TRBD1 or TRBD2 (7 bases each). The length of the CDR3 is 18 residues. Germline CDR1 MDHEN, CDR2 SYDVKM. The V gene lost 5 bases and the J gene lost 5 bases, with 27 bases spanning the gap.

The rearrangement uses TRBV27 and TRBJ2-1, with D perhaps TRBD1 (6 bases). The CDR3 totals 15 residues. CDR1 is MNHEY and CDR2 is SMNVEV in the germline V gene (reference sequence). V shed 0 bases and J shed 4 bases, with 10 bases lying between them. CDR3: CASSLSRDTYNEQFF. Written as DNA, the CDR3 is TGTGCCAGCAGTTTATCCCGGGACACATACAATGAGCAGTTCTTC.